These 23 T cell receptor beta chains came from one sample sequenced in a study of T-cell reconstitution after alpha-beta-depleted transplantation in children (dated by TCRdb to about 2016). The library was built by means of PCR. This sample was sequenced with an Illumina HiSeq 2500. TCR library preparation used molecular barcoding, with unique molecular identifiers applied to normalize quantification of the TCRbeta repertoire. TCRdb took the public reads, trimmed them with fastp at Q25, ran MiXCR for clone calling and kept in-frame beta chains. Every CDR3 protein is listed once, alongside the most common genes and DNA of its rows. The sample includes about 110,000 distinct CDR3 sequences, with 10% observed a single time. Approximately 7.6% of the sample goes to the ten largest clones. Sequencing was performed on PBMCs from the stem cell graft donor, taken from the stem cell graft. These receptors were collected from a human donor who donated a stem cell graft to a child with acute lymphoblastic leukemia.

This clonotype has at least ten counts. Its ends do not fully match the called genes, so a read error is possible. The chain has TRBV7-2 and TRBJ2-7; D unclear. The CDR3 runs 13 residues. The germline V gene has CDR1 SGHTA and CDR2 FQGNSA. The CDR3 DNA reads as TGTGCCAGCAGCTTGCGGACCTCCCACGAGCAGTACTTC. It yields the protein CASSLRTSHEQYF.

This clonotype occurred many times. One end of the junction fails to match germline, which may point to a read error. The CDR3 nucleotides are TGTGCCACCACCGGCGGGGCACAGGAGGCCTTC. This codes for CATTGGAQEAF. This chain joins TRBV24-1 and TRBJ2-4; TRBD2 is a possible D gene (6 bases). The germline CDR1 and CDR2 sequences are KGHDR and SFDVKD. This CDR3 comprises 11 residues.

This clonotype was detected ten times or more. The chain has TRBV9 and TRBJ2-3; D could derive from TRBD1 or TRBD2 (5 bases each). In germline, CDR1 is SGDLS, CDR2 YYNGEE. This CDR3 comprises 17 residues. V dropped 1 base and J dropped 1 base, with 16 bases sitting between them. Here the CDR3 DNA reads TGTGCCAGCAGCGTACGGCACGGGGCGGCTCGCACAGATACGCAGTATTTT. Its protein product is CASSVRHGAARTDTQYF. Variable domain in full (rest from reference TRBV9 and TRBJ2-3): DSGVTQTPKHLITATGQRVTLRCSPRSGDLSVYWYQQSLDQGLQFLIQYYNGEERAKGNILERFSAQQFPDLHSELNLSSLELGDSALYFCASSVRHGAARTDTQYFGPGTRLTVL.

The chain couples TRBV3-1 to TRBJ2-5; 10 bases are shared with TRBD1. The CDR3 contains 15 residues. CDR1 is LGHDT, CDR2 YNNKEL, per germline (reference sequence). V dropped 10 bases and J dropped 5; count of bases not matched to a gene: 13. The CDR3 DNA reads TGTGCCACCTGCAAAGGACAGGGGGGTTTGGAGACCCAGTACTTC. It is translated as CATCKGQGGLETQYF.

This clonotype has a handful of counts. This chain links TRBV7-8 with TRBJ2-7; D possibly corresponds to TRBD2 (6 bases). Trimming removed 4 bases from V and 2 bases from J, with 15 bases in between. CDR1 and CDR2 from the germline V gene are SGHVS and FQNEAQ. The CDR3 length is 15 residues. The CDR3 sequence is CASSSPQRTTYEQYF. CDR3 coding DNA: TGTGCCAGCAGCTCGCCACAGCGGACTACCTACGAGCAGTACTTC.

This clonotype was observed at least ten times. The chain joins TRBV3-1 to TRBJ1-4; D is ambiguous. CDR3 length: 16 amino acids. The V gene lost 0 bases and the J gene lost 2 bases, with 10 bases spanning the gap. The germline CDR1 and CDR2 sequences are LGHDT and YNNKEL (reference sequence). The CDR3 protein is CASSQDLFMTNEKLFF. In DNA form, the CDR3 reads TGTGCCAGCAGCCAAGATCTATTCATGACTAATGAAAAACTGTTTTTT.

The table lists this clonotype with many counts. The V call is TRBV5-1, the J call TRBJ2-3; D call uncertain. The V gene's germline CDR1 is SGHRS and CDR2 YFSETQ. This CDR3 contains 14 residues. V was clipped by 3 bases and J by 2 bases, with 10 bases between them. The CDR3 nucleotides read TGCGCCAGCAGCTATCTGACACTCACAGATACGCAGTATTTT. It yields the protein CASSYLTLTDTQYF.

This clonotype occurred many times. This rearrangement joins TRBV11-2 to TRBJ2-7; 9 nucleotides match TRBD1. V lost 4 bases, J lost 0 bases, and 16 bases stayed unmatched. CDR1 SGHAT and CDR2 FQNNGV come from the germline V gene. This CDR3 has 19 residues. CDR3 amino acids: CASSSQSGTGTLGSYEQYF. The CDR3 DNA sequence: TGTGCCAGCAGCTCCCAGAGCGGGACAGGGACTCTAGGCTCCTACGAGCAGTACTTC.

This clonotype was detected many times. The V and J genes are TRBV7-9 and TRBJ2-2, with D possibly TRBD1 on 5 matching bases. Trimming removed 5 bases from V and 1 base from J, with 11 bases in between. The CDR3 has 15 amino acids. Germline CDR1 is SEHNR and CDR2 is FQNEAQ (reference sequence). The CDR3 is CASSRPGQNTGELFF. In nucleotides, the CDR3 is TGTGCCAGCAGCCGGCCCGGACAGAACACCGGGGAGCTGTTTTTT.

On this clonotype itself: At one end the junction does not follow the germline gene, possibly because of a read error. The V and J genes are TRBV7-8 and TRBJ2-5; possibly TRBD1 or TRBD2 for D (5 bases each). CDR3 size: 14 residues. The germline V gene has CDR1 SGHVS and CDR2 FQNEAQ. CDR3 DNA: TGTGCCAGCAGTTGGCACAGGCTAGCAGAGACCCAGTACTTT. This sequence encodes CASSWHRLAETQYF.

V is TRBV7-2 and J is TRBJ1-5, with D hard to call. The germline CDR1 and CDR2 sequences are SGHTA and FQGNSA. CDR3 length: 13 residues. Deletions cut 5 bases from V and 0 bases from J, with 5 bases between. The CDR3 region is CASSDTSNQPQHF. The CDR3 coding sequence is TGTGCCAGCAGCGACACTAGCAATCAGCCCCAGCATTTT.

This clonotype was counted at least ten times. The chain joins TRBV6-2 or TRBV6-3 to TRBJ1-5, with D possibly matching TRBD1 (5 bases). The CDR3 loop spans 15 amino acids. Trimming left V 6 bases short and J 6 bases short, with 18 bases between. Per the germline V gene, CDR1 is MNHEY and CDR2 is SVGEGT. For the CDR3, the DNA is TGTGCCAGCAGCCCCGAGGGGTGGCGCATTCAGCCCCAGCATTTT. Translated: CASSPEGWRIQPQHF.

At least ten counts were recorded for this clonotype. V usage is TRBV5-1 and J usage is TRBJ1-4; possibly TRBD1 for D (6 bases). The CDR3 extends over 16 amino acids. Germline V gene lookup returns CDR1 SGHRS and CDR2 YFSETQ. The germline V and J ends were trimmed by 4 bases and 1 base, with 14 bases remaining between them. CDR3 loop: CASSPDQGLTNEKLFF. The CDR3, as DNA: TGCGCCAGCAGCCCGGACCAGGGGTTAACTAATGAAAAACTGTTTTTT.

In this sample, this clonotype turned up many times. CDR3 DNA: TGTGCCAGCAGCTCCGACAGGTTAGGTCAGCCCCAGCATTTT. It encodes CASSSDRLGQPQHF. This rearrangement joins TRBV7-6 to TRBJ1-5, with a possible D match to TRBD1 (6 bases). Germline V gives CDR1 SGHVS, CDR2 FNYEAQ. V was shortened by 4 bases and J by 6 bases, with 13 bases between the two germline ends. The CDR3 is 14 residues long. Full variable domain (remainder filled in from reference TRBV7-6 and TRBJ1-5): GAGVSQSPRYKVTKRGQDVALRCDPISGHVSLYWYRQALGQGPEFLTYFNYEAQQDKSGLPNDRFSAERPEGSISTLTIQRTEQRDSAMYRCASSSDRLGQPQHFGDGTRLSIL.

In its sample, this clonotype was seen many times. This chain joins TRBV6-1 and TRBJ2-7, with D perhaps matching TRBD2 (7 bases). V shed 7 bases and J shed 2 bases, with 21 bases lying between them. Germline CDR1 and CDR2: MNHNS and SASEGT. This CDR3 spans 16 amino acids. The chain's CDR3 is CASTNNWGGITYEQYF. CDR3 nucleotide sequence: TGTGCCAGCACCAATAATTGGGGGGGCATAACCTACGAGCAGTACTTC.

This clonotype has a count of ten or more. The V gene is TRBV29-1, the J gene TRBJ2-5, with no clear D. The CDR3 totals 11 residues. The germline V gene has CDR1 SQVTM and CDR2 ANQGSEA. V gave up 5 bases and J gave up 5 bases, with 9 bases separating them. CDR3 nucleotide sequence: TGCAGCGTTCTGGTATTGGAGACCCAGTACTTC. Its translation: CSVLVLETQYF.

This clonotype appeared many times. The chain couples TRBV12-3 or TRBV12-4 to TRBJ2-4; 7 bases are shared with TRBD2. The CDR3 is made up of 16 amino acids. J gave up 1 base and V 1 base, and 4 bases lay outside the gene matches. In nucleotides, the CDR3 is TGTGCCAGCAGTTTAGGCGGGAGCGTGGCCAAAAACATTCAGTACTTC. The encoded protein is CASSLGGSVAKNIQYF.

The genes are TRBV6-2 or TRBV6-3 and TRBJ2-7; perhaps TRBD2 as D (5 bases). The germline V gene encodes CDR1 MNHEY and CDR2 SVGEGT. V was trimmed by 7 bases and J by 2 bases, leaving 21 bases between them. The CDR3 spans 16 residues. This CDR3 is CASTLPLERGTYEQYF. CDR3 sequence (DNA): TGTGCCAGCACCTTACCCCTCGAGAGAGGGACCTACGAGCAGTACTTC.

This clonotype was seen ten or more times. This chain uses TRBV9 with TRBJ2-7; maybe TRBD1 (5 bases). Trimming took 4 bases from V and 0 from J, leaving 8 bases between them. The CDR3 contains 13 residues. Germline assignment: CDR1 SGDLS and CDR2 YYNGEE. The CDR3 DNA reads TGTGCCAGCAGCTCAGACAGCTCCTACGAGCAGTACTTC. Encoded protein: CASSSDSSYEQYF. Full variable domain (outside the CDR3, taken from reference TRBV9 and TRBJ2-7): DSGVTQTPKHLITATGQRVTLRCSPRSGDLSVYWYQQSLDQGLQFLIQYYNGEERAKGNILERFSAQQFPDLHSELNLSSLELGDSALYFCASSSDSSYEQYFGPGTRLTVT.

This clonotype was found many times. The rearrangement links TRBV6-1 to TRBJ1-5; no clear D. V lost 6 bases and J 0 bases, leaving 12 bases between the germline ends. CDR1 and CDR2 from the germline V gene are MNHNS and SASEGT. This CDR3 has 15 amino acids. Here the CDR3 DNA reads TGTGCCAGCAGGGTCTACAGTCATAGCAATCAGCCCCAGCATTTT. Amino acid sequence: CASRVYSHSNQPQHF.

This clonotype was found a few times. The gene calls are TRBV18 and TRBJ2-5; D possibly corresponds to TRBD1 (6 bases). Germline values: CDR1 KGHSH, CDR2 LQKENI. The ends were cut back, 2 bases at V and 5 bases at J, with 15 bases in the middle. The CDR3 spans 15 residues. CDR3 in amino acids: CASSPAQGQRETQYF. The CDR3 region has the DNA TGTGCCAGCTCACCAGCCCAGGGGCAGAGGGAGACCCAGTACTTC.

Concerning this clonotype itself: This could be a read error, since a much larger clone is one nucleotide away. The conserved final phenylalanine or tryptophan is absent from the CDR3, which likely points to a read error. V is TRBV19 and J is TRBJ1-1; 8 bases fit TRBD1. The germline gives CDR1 LNHDA, CDR2 SQIVND (reference sequence). V shed 6 bases and J 0 bases; nucleotides not matched to a gene: 6. The CDR3 runs to 15 residues. The CDR3 spells CASRTMGQVNTEAFL. CDR3 nucleotides: TGTGCCAGTAGGACAATGGGACAGGTGAACACTGAAGCTTTCTTA.

This clonotype appeared many times. The gene calls are TRBV20-1 and TRBJ2-1, with 13 bases fitting TRBD2. Looked up from germline, CDR1 is DFQATT and CDR2 is SNEGSKA (reference sequence). The CDR3 contains 16 residues. The ends lost 3 bases at V and 0 bases at J; junction bases unmatched: 2. CDR3 protein: CSARGTSGTSYNEQFF. Written as DNA, the CDR3 is TGCAGTGCTAGGGGGACTAGCGGGACCTCCTACAATGAGCAGTTCTTC.